The T cell receptor beta chain under discussion was sequenced for a study of T-cell reconstitution after alpha-beta-depleted transplantation in children. Overall study findings and caveats: Reported findings indicate that, about two months after transplant, alpha-beta T cells came from several hundred expanded clones, which were derived from non-depleted graft cells. A year post-transplant, T-cell counts and diversity derived mostly from newly produced T cells. Some patients' high day-60 TCRbeta diversity was attributed to recipient cells surviving conditioning.

CDR3 size: 15 residues. Germline-derived CDR1 and CDR2 are DFQATT and SNEGSKA (reference sequence). The V and J ends lost 3 bases and 1 base respectively, with 12 bases between them. Unique molecular identifiers were incorporated during preparation of the TCRbeta library. Via MiXCR, TCRdb re-called the PCR reads, giving one row per CDR3 protein. The table records 500,000 to 650,000 distinct CDR3 sequences, over 9.5% of them present only once. This clonotype was picked up one time. Its antigen is undetermined. The source was PBMCs, mostly from graft donor cells, collected 180 days after TCRalphabeta/CD19-depleted stem cell transplant. The sequence derives from a female patient younger than 10 who had a stem cell transplant for aplastic anemia, so the T cells may come from the graft donor. The rearrangement uses TRBV20-1 and TRBJ2-2, with D tentatively TRBD2 (6 bases). As DNA, the CDR3 is TGCAGTGCTAGCCCTCCCGGGGGGAACACCGGGGAGCTGTTTTTT. Its translation is CSASPPGGNTGELFF.